This T cell receptor (beta chain) was sequenced in a study of blood T cell repertoires in COVID-19. Across the whole study: From the United States, Italy and Spain came samples of acute and convalescent COVID-19.

The data were produced by immunoSEQ multiplex PCR, yet TCRdb's version contains in-frame clones alone and is incomplete. The sample lists 200,000 to 300,000 clones; about 91% were seen once. The germline V and J ends were trimmed by 6 bases and 4 bases, with 13 bases remaining between them. Germline V CDR1 and CDR2: KGHSH, LQKENI. The CDR3 runs 15 residues. Sequencing was done on a sample of PBMCs or T cells enriched from blood (not recorded which). This chain links TRBV18 with TRBJ2-6; a possible D gene is TRBD2 (6 bases). This receptor was obtained from a woman aged 30 to 39 with acute COVID-19. In DNA form, the CDR3 reads TGTGCCAGCTCCCTCGGAGGGCACGGGGCCAACGTCCTGACTTTC. This codes for CASSLGGHGANVLTF.